Given below is one T cell receptor (beta chain) in context. Blood cells were analyzed directly, without culture or expansion. This entry is derived from a study of neoadjuvant anti-PD-1 for oral cavity cancer. The CDR3 loop spans 14 amino acids. V lost 2 bases, J lost 12 bases, and 8 bases stayed unmatched. Looked up from germline, CDR1 is SGDLS and CDR2 is YYNGEE. Sequencing used immunoSEQ multiplex PCR; TCRdb keeps in-frame clones, though not all of them. The sample lists about 14,000 clones, about 63% occurring once. This receptor was obtained from a person between 40 and 79 years old with oral cavity squamous cell carcinoma. V is TRBV9 and J is TRBJ2-1; TRBD2 matches at 10 bases. The sequencing used PBMCs, collected before nivolumab (anti-PD-1) treatment. Here the CDR3 DNA reads TGTGCCAGCAGCGTTGGACTAGCGGAGAGGGGGCAGTTCTTC. It specifies CASSVGLAERGQFF.